This T cell receptor beta chain was identified in a study of cytomegalovirus exposure and HLA in healthy donors. In regard to this clone: No antigen is known for it.

Study observations and caveats: Further analysis was carried out later, and it showed several of the most significant clusters appearing linked to common viral pathogens. Analyses of presence and absence presupposed an approximately uniform sequencing depth across donors. Most subjects' HLA-A and HLA-B alleles were reportedly predicted from TCR beta sequences.

In the PCR, 60 Vbeta and 13 Jbeta primers were used. TCRdb keeps only in-frame clones here, not all; method: immunoSEQ multiplex PCR. The top ten hold approximately 1.8% of the sample, which has approximately 170,000 clones, over 80% seen once. Sequences were obtained from PBMCs. The TCR originated in a human donor in good health.

CDR3 DNA sequence: TGTGCCACCAGCGCCCTGACAGGGTTGAACACTGAAGCTTTCTTT. Translating it yields CATSALTGLNTEAFF. This sequence joins TRBV15 and TRBJ1-1; 7 bases map to TRBD1. J gave up 0 bases and V 5 bases, and 6 bases lay outside the gene matches. The CDR3 covers 15 residues. Germline loops: CDR1 LNHNV, CDR2 YYDKDF (reference sequence).